One and the same sample provided the 30 T cell receptor beta chains below, sequenced in a study of cytomegalovirus exposure and HLA in healthy donors. Vbeta (60) and Jbeta (13) primers were used in the PCR. Data came from immunoSEQ multiplex PCR; TCRdb stores just in-frame clones and leaves some out. The table records 85,000 to 120,000 clones, roughly 71% of them present only once. The sample comprised PBMCs. These receptor sequences come from a male donor in good health and CMV-seropositive.

J is TRBJ2-7 and V is TRBV10-3, with 7 bases aligning to TRBD2. J was trimmed by 6 bases and V by 2 bases; bases with no gene match: 13. The CDR3 loop spans 16 amino acids. Germline V CDR1 and CDR2: ENHRY, SYGVKD. The DNA for the CDR3 is TGTGCCATCAGTGAGCCGAATAGCGGGTTGGGGCCCGAGCAGTACTTC. As protein: CAISEPNSGLGPEQYF.

This clone appeared a single time. This rearrangement joins TRBV7-2 to TRBJ1-1, with D perhaps TRBD1 (5 bases). V was shortened by 4 bases and J by 1 base, with 19 bases between the two germline ends. Germline CDR1 and CDR2: SGHTA and FQGNSA. The CDR3 totals 17 residues. CDR3 DNA: TGTGCCAGCAGCTCCAAGACGTCGGGGGTGGGGAACACTGAAGCTTTCTTT. It translates to CASSSKTSGVGNTEAFF.

This clone was counted only a few times. Mismatch with germline at one junction end may stem from a read error. This chain joins TRBV30 and TRBJ1-2; 8 bases are shared with TRBD1. The length of the CDR3 is 13 residues. Germline CDR1 is GTSNPN and CDR2 is SVGIG (reference sequence). The CDR3 DNA sequence: TGTGCCTGGAGTAAGGGACAGGCCTATGGCTACCCCTTC. Encoded protein: CAWSKGQAYGYPF. Full variable domain (remainder filled in from reference TRBV30 and TRBJ1-2): SQTIHQWPATLVQPVGSPLSLECTVEGTSNPNLYWYRQAAGRGLQLLFYSVGIGQISSEVPQNLSASRPQDRQFILSSKKLLLSDSGFYLCAWSKGQAYGYPFGSGTRLTVV.

The CDR3 DNA is TGTGCTAGTGGTTTGGAACGGGGCGGGACTGTAGTTCTCGAGCAGTACTTC. Protein sequence: CASGLERGGTVVLEQYF. This rearrangement joins TRBV12-5 to TRBJ2-7; D is perhaps TRBD2 (6 bases). Between the trimmed V and J ends, which lost 1 base and 6 bases, there was a span of 22 bases. The CDR3 contains 17 residues. The V gene's germline CDR1 is LGHNT and CDR2 FRNRAP.

The chain uses TRBV9 and TRBJ1-1; D may be TRBD1 (6 bases). Germline V CDR1 and CDR2: SGDLS, YYNGEE. The length of the CDR3 is 17 residues. V was pared by 0 bases and J by 0 bases, with 15 bases between. In DNA, the CDR3 is TGTGCCAGCAGCGTAGTCTACCAGGGGCACATGAACACTGAAGCTTTCTTT. It is translated as CASSVVYQGHMNTEAFF.

The chain has TRBV2 and TRBJ2-3; 11 bases are shared with TRBD1. Germline CDR1 reads SNHLY; CDR2 reads FYNNEI. There are 17 residues in the CDR3. V shed 4 bases and J 3 bases; nucleotides not matched to a gene: 9. The CDR3 sequence: CASSAIGQGAMTDTQYF. The CDR3 DNA is TGTGCCAGCAGTGCTATCGGACAGGGGGCTATGACAGATACGCAGTATTTT.

The CDR3 protein is CASSPSDRKMTEAFF. The DNA of the CDR3 is TGTGCCAGCAGCCCCTCGGACAGGAAGATGACTGAAGCTTTCTTT. The chain links TRBV11-2 to TRBJ1-1; 7 bases line up with TRBD1. This CDR3 region has 15 residues. V lost 5 bases and J lost 5; bases outside the gene matches: 11. From germline, CDR1 is SGHAT and CDR2 FQNNGV.

V is TRBV5-5 and J is TRBJ2-7; 12 bases agree with TRBD1. Trimming removed 4 bases from V and 4 bases from J; junction bases left unmatched: 9. Per the germline V gene, CDR1 is SGHKS and CDR2 is YYEKEE (reference sequence). This CDR3 comprises 16 residues. CDR3 DNA sequence: TGTGCCAGCAGCACCCTGGGGACAGGGGGCTTTTACGAGCAGTACTTC. It yields the protein CASSTLGTGGFYEQYF.

Notes on this clone: Other nucleotide sequences from this sample produce the same CDR3. CDR3 region: CASSPLAGGPGEQFF. The DNA for the CDR3 is TGCGCCAGCAGCCCCTTAGCGGGGGGGCCCGGTGAGCAGTTCTTC. V usage is TRBV5-1 and J usage is TRBJ2-1; 11 nucleotides agree with TRBD2. The CDR3 has 15 amino acids. Germline V lookup: CDR1 SGHRS, CDR2 YFSETQ. Unmatched junction bases numbered 9, after V lost 4 bases and J lost 9 bases.

This clone has more than one count but fewer than ten. The genes are TRBV5-6 and TRBJ1-1, with D maybe TRBD1 (5 bases). V was pared by 4 bases and J by 1 base, with 11 bases between. Germline V gene sequence: CDR1 SGHDT, CDR2 YYEEEE. The CDR3 is made up of 14 amino acids. The CDR3 DNA follows: TGTGCCAGCAGCCCTGGGCAGGGGAACACTGAAGCTTTCTTT. It codes for CASSPGQGNTEAFF.

This chain uses TRBV5-1 with TRBJ2-5; D perhaps matches TRBD2 (7 bases). The CDR3 is 14 amino acids. Germline lookup yields CDR1 SGHRS and CDR2 YFSETQ. Deletions cut 2 bases from V and 9 bases from J, with 17 bases between. CDR3 sequence reads: CASSLSGGGKAQYF. In nucleotides, the CDR3 is TGCGCCAGCAGCTTATCGGGGGGCGGGAAGGCCCAGTACTTC.

Points on this clone: Sequence at one end of the junction differs from germline and may be a read error. The rearrangement links TRBV19 to TRBJ2-7; D is possibly TRBD1 (6 bases). In germline, CDR1 is LNHDA, CDR2 SQIVND (reference sequence). The CDR3 totals 13 residues. CDR3 amino acids: CASSLDRSYEQYF. The CDR3, as DNA: TGTGCCAGTAGTCTAGACAGGTCCTACGAGCAGTACTTC.

The J gene is TRBJ1-1, the V gene TRBV19; 7 bases map to TRBD1. Germline assignment: CDR1 LNHDA and CDR2 SQIVND (reference sequence). After removal of 5 bases from V and 4 bases from J, the junction contained 7 bases not matched to a gene. The CDR3 is made up of 14 amino acids. The CDR3 nucleotides read TGTGCCAGTAGTCCATGGACAGGAACCACTGAAGCTTTCTTT. It codes for CASSPWTGTTEAFF. The variable domain in full, completed from reference TRBV19 and TRBJ1-1, reads DGGITQSPKYLFRKEGQNVTLSCEQNLNHDAMYWYRQDPGQGLRLIYYSQIVNDFQKGDIAEGYSVSREKKESFPLTVTSAQKNPTAFYLCASSPWTGTTEAFFGQGTRLTVV.

The CDR3, as DNA: TGTGCCAGCAGTTTGTTTGGGGGGATCGGCTCCTACGAGCAGTACTTC. It is translated as CASSLFGGIGSYEQYF. The rearrangement links TRBV28 to TRBJ2-7, with a possible D match to TRBD2 (6 bases). The CDR3 is made up of 16 amino acids. Per germline, CDR1 MDHEN and CDR2 SYDVKM. Trimming cost V 3 bases and J 0 bases, with 15 bases left between them.

This clone has just a few counts. This chain joins TRBV9 and TRBJ1-2; TRBD1 aligns across 8 bases. This CDR3 is 14 amino acids long. Germline V gives CDR1 SGDLS, CDR2 YYNGEE. J gave up 3 bases and V 4 bases, and 5 bases lay outside the gene matches. In DNA, the CDR3 is TGTGCCAGCAGCACTGGACAGGGTGACTATGGCTACACCTTC. Protein sequence: CASSTGQGDYGYTF.

The chain combines TRBV30 with TRBJ2-2; 9 bases map to TRBD2. The V gene end was trimmed by 3 bases and the J gene end by 1 base; junction bases not matched to a gene: 12. CDR3 length: 18 residues. Germline assignment: CDR1 GTSNPN and CDR2 SVGIG (reference sequence). CDR3 coding DNA: TGTGCCTGGAGACCAGGGGGTAGCGGGAGCGTGAACACCGGGGAGCTGTTTTTT. Translation gives CAWRPGGSGSVNTGELFF.

V is TRBV15 and J is TRBJ2-7; D is uncertain. Germline CDR1 LNHNV, CDR2 YYDKDF (reference sequence). This CDR3 has 15 residues. Trimming removed 8 bases from V and 8 bases from J, with 25 bases in between. CDR3 residues: CATDETTGSQSQQYF. The CDR3 nucleotides read TGTGCCACCGATGAAACCACCGGGTCTCAATCCCAGCAGTACTTC. Filled out from reference TRBV15 and TRBJ2-7, the complete variable domain reads DAMVIQNPRYQVTQFGKPVTLSCSQTLNHNVMYWYQQKSSQAPKLLFHYYDKDFNNEADTPDNFQSRRPNTSFCFLDIRSPGLGDTAMYLCATDETTGSQSQQYFGPGTRLTVT.

V gene TRBV28 combines with J gene TRBJ2-2; D uncertain. With 6 bases removed from V and 7 bases from J, the gap between germline ends came to 18 bases. The CDR3 is 15 residues long. The germline CDR1 and CDR2 sequences are MDHEN and SYDVKM. DNA of the CDR3: TGTGCCAGCAGCCGCGGCCTCAATTTTGGCGGGGAGCTGTTTTTT. Protein sequence: CASSRGLNFGGELFF.

The chain is built from TRBV28 and TRBJ2-5, with a weak D call TRBD2 (6 bases). Trimming pared 4 bases from V and 5 bases from J, leaving 23 bases between. The germline V gene encodes CDR1 MDHEN and CDR2 SYDVKM. CDR3 size: 17 residues. The CDR3 region has the DNA TGTGCCAGCAGTTCCTCCGGGAGCAGGGCTCTTCAGGAGACCCAGTACTTC. Amino acids: CASSSSGSRALQETQYF.

This chain joins TRBV27 and TRBJ2-7; 10 bases are shared with TRBD1. This CDR3 spans 15 amino acids. After removal of 0 bases from V and 4 bases from J, the junction contained 3 bases not matched to a gene. The germline V gene has CDR1 MNHEY and CDR2 SMNVEV (reference sequence). In DNA, the CDR3 is TGTGCCAGCAGTTTATCTGGGACAGGGGTTTACGAGCAGTACTTC. It is translated as CASSLSGTGVYEQYF.

V gene TRBV7-3 combines with J gene TRBJ2-7, with 11 bases fitting TRBD1. J gave up 4 bases and V 4 bases, and 6 bases lay outside the gene matches. There are 15 residues in the CDR3. Germline CDR1 and CDR2: SGHTA and FQGTGA. Here the CDR3 reads CASSYRTGGSYEQYF. CDR3 DNA: TGTGCCAGCAGCTATCGGACAGGGGGCAGTTACGAGCAGTACTTC. The variable domain in full, completed from reference TRBV7-3 and TRBJ2-7, reads GAGVSQTPSNKVTEKGKYVELRCDPISGHTALYWYRQSLGQGPEFLIYFQGTGAADDSGLPNDRFFAVRPEGSVSTLKIQRTERGDSAVYLCASSYRTGGSYEQYFGPGTRLTVT.

This clone was recorded once. The V call is TRBV28, the J call TRBJ2-5; 9 bases line up with TRBD1. Trimming at V came to 6 bases and at J to 4 bases, leaving 0 bases not matched to a gene. There are 12 residues in the CDR3. From germline, CDR1 is MDHEN and CDR2 SYDVKM. The CDR3 DNA reads as TGTGCCAGCAGACAGGGGGCAGAGACCCAGTACTTC. Its protein product is CASRQGAETQYF.

The chain carries TRBV5-4 and TRBJ2-2; 7 nucleotides match TRBD2. V shed 4 bases and J 4 bases; nucleotides not matched to a gene: 10. Per germline, CDR1 SGHNT and CDR2 YYREEE (reference sequence). CDR3 length equals 16 residues. In nucleotides, the CDR3 is TGTGCCAGCAGCCTCGGAGGGAGGGCCTCCACCGGGGAGCTGTTTTTT. Its protein is CASSLGGRASTGELFF.

The V call is TRBV6-5, the J call TRBJ2-3; D remains ambiguous. Germline assignment: CDR1 MNHEY and CDR2 SVGAGI. The CDR3 has 11 amino acids. The V end lost 3 bases, the J end lost 12 bases, and 10 bases lay between the germline ends. Here the CDR3 DNA reads TGTGCCAGCAGTTATCAGCTAGACCAGTATTTT. This gives the protein CASSYQLDQYF.

This clone has just one count. This rearrangement joins TRBV28 to TRBJ1-1, with no clear D. The CDR3 contains 11 residues. Germline CDR1 and CDR2: MDHEN and SYDVKM. The V end lost 8 bases, the J end lost 4 bases, and 8 bases lay between the germline ends. In nucleotides, the CDR3 is TGTGCCAGCGACGAGGGCACTGAAGCTTTCTTT. Residues: CASDEGTEAFF.

The chain couples TRBV18 to TRBJ1-1, with D possibly matching TRBD1 (6 bases). The CDR3 has 13 amino acids. The V gene lost 5 bases and the J gene lost 4 bases, with 11 bases spanning the gap. CDR1 and CDR2 from the germline V gene are KGHSH and LQKENI. CDR3 DNA sequence: TGTGCCAGCTCAACCCTAGGGGGCACTGAAGCTTTCTTT. This translates into CASSTLGGTEAFF.

The chain recombines TRBV5-6 with TRBJ2-7; a weak D match, TRBD1 (6 bases). The CDR3 sequence is 14 residues long. The ends were cut back, 1 base at V and 6 bases at J, with 14 bases in the middle. CDR1 SGHDT and CDR2 YYEEEE come from the germline V gene. CDR3 protein: CASSLPGGIGEQYF. DNA of the CDR3: TGTGCCAGCAGCTTGCCTGGGGGCATTGGCGAGCAGTACTTC.

J is TRBJ1-6 and V is TRBV5-1, with TRBD1 identical over 7 bases. This CDR3 contains 21 residues. J was trimmed by 7 bases and V by 4 bases; bases with no gene match: 26. Germline values: CDR1 SGHRS, CDR2 YFSETQ. CDR3 sequence: CASSRRGVRDSPMVGNSPLHF. DNA for the CDR3: TGCGCCAGCAGCCGACGCGGGGTCAGGGACAGCCCCATGGTGGGGAATTCACCCCTCCACTTT. Full variable domain (missing parts from reference TRBV5-1 and TRBJ1-6): KAGVTQTPRYLIKTRGQQVTLSCSPISGHRSVSWYQQTPGQGLQFLFEYFSETQRNKGNFPGRFSGRQFSNSRSEMNVSTLELGDSALYLCASSRRGVRDSPMVGNSPLHFGNGTRLTVT.

V usage is TRBV19 and J usage is TRBJ2-7; D is ambiguous. This CDR3 spans 12 amino acids. Trimming took off 10 bases at V and 3 bases at J, with 13 bases between the two ends. The V gene's germline CDR1 is LNHDA and CDR2 SQIVND (reference sequence). For the CDR3, the DNA is TGTGCCAAGAAACCCCCCAGCTACGAGCAGTACTTC. Amino acid sequence: CAKKPPSYEQYF.

This clone was seen only once. The chain recombines TRBV13 with TRBJ1-6; TRBD1 agrees at 8 bases. The CDR3 extends over 19 amino acids. The ends lost 5 bases at V and 7 bases at J; junction bases unmatched: 19. Per germline, CDR1 PRHDT and CDR2 FYEKMQ (reference sequence). The CDR3 region is CASSPAYRDRGSGNSPLHF. CDR3 nucleotide sequence: TGTGCCAGCAGCCCGGCTTATCGTGACAGGGGTTCGGGGAATTCACCCCTCCACTTT.